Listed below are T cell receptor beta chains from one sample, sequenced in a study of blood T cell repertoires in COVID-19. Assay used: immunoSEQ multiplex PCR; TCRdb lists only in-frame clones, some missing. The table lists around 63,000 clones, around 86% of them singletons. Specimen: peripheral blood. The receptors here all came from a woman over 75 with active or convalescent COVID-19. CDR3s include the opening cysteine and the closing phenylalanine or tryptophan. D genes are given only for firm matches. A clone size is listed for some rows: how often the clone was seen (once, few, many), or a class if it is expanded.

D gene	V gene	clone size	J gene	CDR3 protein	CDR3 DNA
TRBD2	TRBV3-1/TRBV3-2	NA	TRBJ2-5	CASSSRGVRAAETQYF	TGTGCCAGCAGCTCCCGGGGGGTCAGGGCGGCAGAGACCCAGTACTTC
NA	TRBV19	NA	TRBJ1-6	CASSISAQGTANSPLHF	TGTGCCAGTAGTATATCGGCGCAGGGGACGGCTAATTCACCCCTCCACTTT
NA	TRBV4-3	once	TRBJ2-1	CASSQDDKGYSSYNEQFF	TGCGCCAGCAGCCAAGATGATAAAGGCTACAGCTCCTACAATGAGCAGTTCTTC
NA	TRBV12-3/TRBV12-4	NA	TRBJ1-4	CASSALDEKLFF	TGTGCCAGCAGCGCACTTGATGAAAAACTGTTTTTT
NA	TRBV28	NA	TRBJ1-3	CASSSSWTGAGNTIYF	TGTGCCAGCAGTTCGAGTTGGACGGGAGCAGGAAACACCATATATTTT
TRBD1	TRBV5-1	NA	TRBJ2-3	CASSAGTASTDTQYF	TGCGCCAGCAGCGCCGGGACAGCGAGCACAGATACGCAGTATTTT
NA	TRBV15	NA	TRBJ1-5	CATSRVSSNQPQHF	TGTGCCACCAGCAGAGTCAGTAGCAATCAGCCCCAGCATTTT
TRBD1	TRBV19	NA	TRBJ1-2	CASSIEGQGYGYTF	TGTGCCAGTAGTATAGAAGGACAGGGCTATGGCTACACCTTC
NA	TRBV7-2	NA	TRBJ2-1	CASSKTRSYNEQFF	TGTGCCAGCAGCAAAACACGCTCCTACAATGAGCAGTTCTTC
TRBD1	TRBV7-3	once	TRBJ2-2	CASSRQGQGNTGELFF	TGTGCCAGCAGCCGCCAAGGACAGGGGAACACCGGGGAGCTGTTTTTT
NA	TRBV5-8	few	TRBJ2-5	CASSLFGVRETQYF	TGTGCCAGCAGCTTGTTCGGGGTGAGGGAGACCCAGTACTTC
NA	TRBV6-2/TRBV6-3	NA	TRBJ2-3	CASSWVGGTDTQYF	TGTGCCAGCAGTTGGGTGGGGGGTACAGATACGCAGTATTTT
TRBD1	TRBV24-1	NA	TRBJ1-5	CATSDAGQGDQPQHF	TGTGCCACCAGTGATGCGGGACAGGGTGACCAGCCCCAGCATTTT
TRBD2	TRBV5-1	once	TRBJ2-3	CASSLGTSGNPYTDTQYF	TGCGCCAGCAGCTTGGGGACTAGCGGCAATCCTTACACAGATACGCAGTATTTT
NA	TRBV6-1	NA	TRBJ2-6	CASSGNIAVSGANVLTF	TGTGCCAGCAGTGGTAATATTGCAGTCTCTGGGGCCAACGTCCTGACTTTC
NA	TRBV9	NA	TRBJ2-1	CASSVDQGYNEQFF	TGTGCCAGCAGCGTAGATCAGGGTTACAATGAGCAGTTCTTC
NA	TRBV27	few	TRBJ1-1	CASRIQVNTEAFF	TGTGCCAGCAGAATACAGGTCAACACTGAAGCTTTCTTT
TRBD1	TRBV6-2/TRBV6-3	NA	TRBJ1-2	CASSGTGRSYGYTF	TGTGCCAGCAGTGGGACAGGGAGATCCTATGGCTACACCTTC
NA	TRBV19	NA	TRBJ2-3	CASGEGQTRDTQYF	TGTGCCAGTGGGGAAGGACAGACACGGGATACGCAGTATTTT
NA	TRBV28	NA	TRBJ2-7	CASCLSSYEQYF	TGTGCCAGCTGCCTATCCTCCTACGAGCAGTACTTC
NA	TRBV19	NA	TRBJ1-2	CASSIGTAVGSYGYTF	TGTGCCAGTAGTATAGGGACAGCGGTTGGGAGCTATGGCTACACCTTC
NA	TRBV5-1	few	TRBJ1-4	CASSSQGGRLEKLFF	TGCGCCAGCAGCTCTCAAGGAGGCAGGTTGGAAAAACTGTTTTTT
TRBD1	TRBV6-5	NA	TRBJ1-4	CASSYSGTAIEKLFF	TGTGCCAGCAGTTACTCTGGGACAGCCATTGAAAAACTGTTTTTT
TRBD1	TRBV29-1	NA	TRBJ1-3	CSVQDRAGNTIYF	TGCAGCGTCCAAGACAGGGCTGGAAACACCATATATTTT
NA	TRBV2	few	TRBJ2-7	CASNIGGPYEQYF	TGTGCCAGCAACATCGGGGGGCCATACGAGCAGTACTTC
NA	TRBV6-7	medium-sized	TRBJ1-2	CASSYPGRAETGNYGYTF	TGTGCCAGCAGTTACCCCGGACGTGCGGAGACAGGTAACTATGGCTACACCTTC
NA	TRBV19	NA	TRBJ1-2	CASSPLGVNYGYTF	TGTGCCAGTAGTCCCCTCGGGGTTAACTATGGCTACACCTTC
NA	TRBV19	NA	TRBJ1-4	CASSQAGSNEKLFF	TGTGCCAGTAGTCAAGCGGGATCTAATGAAAAACTGTTTTTT
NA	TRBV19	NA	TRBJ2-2	CASSIVSGNLAGELFF	TGTGCCAGTAGTATAGTTTCAGGGAATCTCGCCGGGGAGCTGTTTTTT